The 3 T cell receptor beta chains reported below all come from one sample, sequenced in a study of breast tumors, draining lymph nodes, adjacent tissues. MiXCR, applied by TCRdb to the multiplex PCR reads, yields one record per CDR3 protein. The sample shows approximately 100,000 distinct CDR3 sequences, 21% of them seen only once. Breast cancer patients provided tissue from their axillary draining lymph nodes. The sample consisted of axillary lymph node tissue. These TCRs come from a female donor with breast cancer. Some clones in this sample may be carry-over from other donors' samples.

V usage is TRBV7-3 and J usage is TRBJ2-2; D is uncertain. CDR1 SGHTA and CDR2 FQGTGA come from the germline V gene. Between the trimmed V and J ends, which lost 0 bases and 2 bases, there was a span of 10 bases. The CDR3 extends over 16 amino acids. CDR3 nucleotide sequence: TGTGCCAGCAGCTTAACTTCCAGCCTTAACACCGGGGAGCTGTTTTTT. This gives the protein CASSLTSSLNTGELFF.

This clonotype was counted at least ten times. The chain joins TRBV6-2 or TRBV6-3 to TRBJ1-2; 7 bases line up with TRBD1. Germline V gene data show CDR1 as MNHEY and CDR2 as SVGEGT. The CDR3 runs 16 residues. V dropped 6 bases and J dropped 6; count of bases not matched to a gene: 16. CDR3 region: CASRDRGRGLTDGYTF. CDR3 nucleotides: TGTGCCAGCAGAGATAGGGGGCGCGGATTGACGGATGGCTACACCTTC.

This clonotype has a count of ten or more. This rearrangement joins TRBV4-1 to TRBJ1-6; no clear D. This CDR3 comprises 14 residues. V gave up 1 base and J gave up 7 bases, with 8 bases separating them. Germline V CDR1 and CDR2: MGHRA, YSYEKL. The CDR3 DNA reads TGCGCCAGCAGCCAAGGGATCGCGAATTCACCCCTCCACTTT. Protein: CASSQGIANSPLHF.